The 29 T cell receptor beta chains given below trace back to one sample, sequenced in a study of naive and memory T cell subsets (dated by TCRdb to about 2017). To prepare the library, UMI-ligation and nested PCR was applied. The sequencer listed for this sample is Illumina MiSeq. The beta constant-region primer was an equimolar mix of two oligonucleotides covering both TRBC1 and TRBC2. Four rounds of PCR, combining the SP2 primer with nested alpha and beta constant-region primers, were used to amplify the ligated cDNA. The public reads were reprocessed in TCRdb via fastp at Q25 and MiXCR, keeping in-frame beta chains. Entries are consolidated by CDR3 protein sequence, retaining the most common genes and DNA. The sample table contains approximately 80,000 distinct CDR3 sequences; only one count was recorded for around 9% of them. The ten largest make up about 1.2% of the sample. The sequencing input was naive CD8+ T cells from blood. The cell subset or site label here, explained by the study, means: naive T cells, CD45RA high CD27+. These receptors all stem from a human donor in good health.

This clonotype has a count of ten or more. The rearrangement uses TRBV29-1 and TRBJ1-2, with TRBD1 matching over 11 bases. Germline V gene data show CDR1 as SQVTM and CDR2 as ANQGSEA. CDR3 size: 14 residues. The V gene end was trimmed by 7 bases and the J gene end by 4 bases; junction bases not matched to a gene: 8. CDR3 in amino acids: CSAEDRGLGYGYTF. The CDR3 nucleotides read TGCAGCGCTGAGGACAGGGGGCTGGGCTATGGCTACACCTTC.

A word on this clonotype: Its ends do not fully match the called genes, so a read error is possible. This chain links TRBV6-4 with TRBJ2-2; D remains ambiguous. This CDR3 contains 12 residues. Germline V gene lookup returns CDR1 MRHNA and CDR2 SNTAGT. This CDR3 reads CAGSEVPGELFF. The CDR3 DNA is TGTGCCGGCAGTGAGGTCCCCGGGGAGCTGTTTTTT.

This sequence joins TRBV6-5 and TRBJ2-1, with 10 bases that match TRBD2. The CDR3 is 16 amino acids. CDR1 and CDR2 from the germline V gene are MNHEY and SVGAGI. The V and J ends lost 0 bases and 4 bases, in that order; junction bases with no gene match: 3. The CDR3 loop reads CASSYSSSGSYNEQFF. CDR3 bases: TGTGCCAGCAGTTACTCGTCTAGCGGGAGTTACAATGAGCAGTTCTTC.

This clonotype was counted at least ten times. The rearrangement uses TRBV29-1 and TRBJ1-2, with D uncertain. The germline V gene has CDR1 SQVTM and CDR2 ANQGSEA. This CDR3 comprises 14 residues. V lost 7 bases, J lost 0 bases, and 15 bases lay in between. CDR3 sequence: CSARVAAANYGYTF. The CDR3 DNA reads as TGCAGCGCCCGCGTGGCCGCAGCTAACTATGGCTACACCTTC.

This clonotype was counted a few times. V gene TRBV12-3 or TRBV12-4 combines with J gene TRBJ2-7; 8 positions match TRBD1. This CDR3 spans 15 amino acids. V trimming: 1 base; J trimming: 7 bases; junction bases outside the gene matches: 9. For the CDR3, the DNA is TGTGCCAGCAGTTTAGTTTTGGACAGGGAGCGAGAGCAGTACTTC. Amino acids: CASSLVLDREREQYF.

The J gene is TRBJ2-2, the V gene TRBV20-1, with D uncertain. Trimming pared 3 bases from V and 7 bases from J, leaving 15 bases between. The CDR3 is 14 amino acids. The germline gives CDR1 DFQATT, CDR2 SNEGSKA (reference sequence). The CDR3 DNA reads TGCAGTGCTAGTTCTCGGCAGGCGGTCGGGGAGCTGTTTTTT. Translating it yields CSASSRQAVGELFF.

This clonotype was found a few times. The V and J genes are TRBV5-1 and TRBJ2-1, with D unclear. Germline lookup yields CDR1 SGHRS and CDR2 YFSETQ. The CDR3 consists of 14 residues. With 1 base removed from V and 7 bases from J, the gap between germline ends came to 12 bases. In DNA, the CDR3 is TGCGCCAGCAGCTTGTATCCGATCAGGAATGAGCAGTTCTTC. It encodes CASSLYPIRNEQFF. The whole variable domain, remainder taken from reference TRBV5-1 and TRBJ2-1, is KAGVTQTPRYLIKTRGQQVTLSCSPISGHRSVSWYQQTPGQGLQFLFEYFSETQRNKGNFPGRFSGRQFSNSRSEMNVSTLELGDSALYLCASSLYPIRNEQFFGPGTRLTVL.

This clonotype has ten or more counts. The chain couples TRBV20-1 to TRBJ2-7; 10 nucleotides align to TRBD1. Germline assignment: CDR1 DFQATT and CDR2 SNEGSKA (reference sequence). V lost 4 bases to trimming and J lost 5 bases; unmatched junction nucleotides: 8. CDR3 length: 14 residues. The CDR3: CSATDRDRGHEQYF. The DNA of the CDR3 is TGCAGTGCTACGGACCGGGACAGGGGTCACGAGCAGTACTTC.

The V call is TRBV4-2, the J call TRBJ2-2, with D possibly being TRBD2 (5 bases). V dropped 5 bases and J dropped 4 bases, with 29 bases sitting between them. Germline V lookup: CDR1 LGHNA, CDR2 YNFKEQ. This CDR3 region has 20 residues. The CDR3 here is CASSTPAETTPARVTGELFF. Here the CDR3 DNA reads TGTGCCAGCAGCACTCCAGCGGAGACGACACCCGCGAGAGTCACCGGGGAGCTGTTTTTT.

This clonotype was observed at least ten times. V and J are TRBV7-8 and TRBJ1-5; no firm D call. Deletions cut 0 bases from V and 0 bases from J, with 12 bases between. The CDR3 runs 17 residues. Germline V gene data show CDR1 as SGHVS and CDR2 as FQNEAQ. The CDR3 DNA sequence: TGTGCCAGCAGCTTAGCTCTGACCTCATATAGCAATCAGCCCCAGCATTTT. Translated, it gives CASSLALTSYSNQPQHF.

At least ten counts were recorded for this clonotype. The CDR3 reads CSARPYLAARDYEQFF. The CDR3 region has the DNA TGCAGTGCTAGACCCTATCTAGCGGCAAGGGATTATGAGCAGTTCTTC. The chain employs TRBV20-1 and TRBJ2-1; 7 nucleotides line up with TRBD2. J was trimmed by 8 bases and V by 2 bases; bases with no gene match: 15. This CDR3 has 16 amino acids. Germline CDR1 DFQATT, CDR2 SNEGSKA (reference sequence).

The chain has TRBV5-5 and TRBJ2-7; D remains unclear. The germline V and J ends were trimmed by 1 base and 0 bases, with 11 bases remaining between them. Per germline, CDR1 SGHKS and CDR2 YYEKEE (reference sequence). CDR3 length: 15 amino acids. The CDR3 protein is CASSLPAKSSYEQYF. The CDR3 DNA reads TGTGCCAGCAGCTTGCCCGCAAAAAGCTCCTACGAGCAGTACTTC.

There are many counts of this clonotype. V and J are TRBV2 and TRBJ2-7, with unresolved D. The CDR3 runs to 11 residues. Trimming removed 4 bases from V and 3 bases from J, with 4 bases in between. Germline CDR1 SNHLY, CDR2 FYNNEI. The CDR3 DNA is TGTGCCAGCAGTGGGGGCTACGAGCAGTACTTC. Its translation is CASSGGYEQYF.

The gene calls are TRBV28 and TRBJ2-2; D uncertain. The CDR3 consists of 15 residues. The V and J ends lost 5 bases and 5 bases respectively, with 15 bases between them. Germline V lookup: CDR1 MDHEN, CDR2 SYDVKM. The CDR3 sequence: CASSPARLPTGELFF. The CDR3 DNA reads TGTGCCAGCAGTCCCGCCCGATTACCTACCGGGGAGCTGTTTTTT. The variable domain in full, with the rest retrieved from reference TRBV28 and TRBJ2-2, is DVKVTQSSRYLVKRTGEKVFLECVQDMDHENMFWYRQDPGLGLRLIYFSYDVKMKEKGDIPEGYSVSREKKERFSLILESASTNQTSMYLCASSPARLPTGELFFGEGSRLTVL.

This clonotype was found a few times. This may be a read error, as it is one base from a much larger clone. The chain uses TRBV4-3 and TRBJ2-3; D is unclear. CDR1 is LGHNA and CDR2 is YSLEER in the germline V gene. This CDR3 has 16 amino acids. The germline V and J ends were trimmed by 1 base and 2 bases, with 13 bases remaining between them. In nucleotides, the CDR3 is TGCGCCAGCAGCCAAGGGCACGCGGATCCCACAGATACGCAGTATTTT. This translates into CASSQGHADPTDTQYF.

This clonotype was observed at least ten times. The chain combines TRBV28 with TRBJ2-7, with 14 bases aligning to TRBD2. The V gene end was trimmed by 7 bases and the J gene end by 0 bases; junction bases not matched to a gene: 11. The CDR3 length is 18 residues. Per germline, CDR1 MDHEN and CDR2 SYDVKM. CDR3 DNA sequence: TGTGCCAGCATTAGTATTAGGACTAGCGGGGGGAGCTCCTACGAGCAGTACTTC. The encoded protein is CASISIRTSGGSSYEQYF.

This clonotype occurred many times. The V gene is TRBV9, the J gene TRBJ1-1; D is unresolved. V was cut by 0 bases and J by 0 bases, with 15 bases left in between. This CDR3 comprises 17 residues. Germline V gene sequence: CDR1 SGDLS, CDR2 YYNGEE. CDR3 protein: CASSVVGTAYMNTEAFF. CDR3 nucleotides: TGTGCCAGCAGCGTAGTGGGAACAGCCTACATGAACACTGAAGCTTTCTTT.

This clonotype has at least ten counts. The genes are TRBV20-1 and TRBJ1-6; D gene uncertain. CDR1 is DFQATT and CDR2 is SNEGSKA in the germline V gene (reference sequence). The CDR3 covers 15 residues. Trimming left V 1 base short and J 0 bases short, with 7 bases between. CDR3 in amino acids: CSARVGSSYNSPLHF. The DNA of the CDR3 is TGCAGTGCTAGAGTGGGGAGCTCCTATAATTCACCCCTCCACTTT.

This clonotype appeared many times. The J gene is TRBJ1-1, the V gene TRBV9, with no clear D. This CDR3 is built from 13 residues. With 3 bases removed from V and 1 base from J, the gap between germline ends came to 7 bases. The germline CDR1 and CDR2 sequences are SGDLS and YYNGEE. The CDR3 region has the DNA TGTGCCAGCAGCGAGGAGGGGAACACTGAAGCTTTCTTT. Translation: CASSEEGNTEAFF.

This chain joins TRBV27 and TRBJ1-1; D not certain. Germline V gene sequence: CDR1 MNHEY, CDR2 SMNVEV (reference sequence). V was pared by 2 bases and J by 1 base, with 11 bases between. The CDR3 runs to 15 residues. The CDR3 DNA reads as TGTGCCAGCAGTTTACTAGCGCAAGCGAACACTGAAGCTTTCTTT. Translating it yields CASSLLAQANTEAFF.

There are many counts of this clonotype. The rearrangement links TRBV10-3 to TRBJ1-4; TRBD1 aligns across 9 bases. CDR1 is ENHRY, CDR2 SYGVKD, per germline. This CDR3 region has 15 residues. V was clipped by 0 bases and J by 4 bases; unmatched bases: 0. For the CDR3, the DNA is TGTGCCATCAGTGAGTCGGGACAGGGTAATGAAAAACTGTTTTTT. This encodes CAISESGQGNEKLFF.

The chain employs TRBV5-5 and TRBJ2-2; TRBD1 might be the D (5 bases). Germline-derived CDR1 and CDR2 are SGHKS and YYEKEE (reference sequence). This CDR3 contains 15 residues. The germline V and J ends were trimmed by 4 bases and 3 bases, with 13 bases remaining between them. The CDR3 region is CASSAGQEDTGELFF. The CDR3 nucleotides read TGTGCCAGCAGCGCTGGACAAGAGGACACCGGGGAGCTGTTTTTT.

This clonotype was seen at least ten times. CDR3 in amino acids: CASSPPTPPANEKLFF. In DNA form, the CDR3 reads TGTGCCAGCAGCCCACCAACCCCGCCGGCTAATGAAAAACTGTTTTTT. The chain links TRBV11-3 to TRBJ1-4; D gene uncertain. With 5 bases removed from V and 3 bases from J, the gap between germline ends came to 16 bases. The CDR3 covers 16 residues. Germline assignment: CDR1 SGHNT and CDR2 YENEEA.

CDR3 residues: CASSQSGDTQYF. The CDR3 nucleotides are TGTGCCAGCAGCCAATCCGGAGATACGCAGTATTTT. The J gene is TRBJ2-3, the V gene TRBV14; no firm D call. This CDR3 has 12 residues. V was trimmed by 2 bases and J by 5 bases, leaving 5 bases between them. Germline V gene sequence: CDR1 SGHDN, CDR2 FVKESK.

This sequence joins TRBV29-1 and TRBJ2-6; D might be TRBD2 (6 bases). V was clipped by 1 base and J by 0 bases, with 7 bases between them. CDR3 length: 15 amino acids. Germline V gives CDR1 SQVTM, CDR2 ANQGSEA. The CDR3: CSVEGGDSGANVLTF. The DNA for the CDR3 is TGCAGCGTTGAAGGGGGGGACTCTGGGGCCAACGTCCTGACTTTC.

The V call is TRBV29-1, the J call TRBJ2-7; 7 positions agree with TRBD1. The CDR3 extends over 12 amino acids. V trimming: 4 bases; J trimming: 3 bases; junction bases outside the gene matches: 3. From germline, CDR1 is SQVTM and CDR2 ANQGSEA. CDR3 residues: CSVGDRIYEQYF. The CDR3 nucleotides read TGCAGCGTTGGGGACAGAATCTACGAGCAGTACTTC.

This clonotype was counted between two and nine times. This chain links TRBV9 with TRBJ2-3; TRBD2 might be the D (5 bases). The length of the CDR3 is 15 residues. Germline loops: CDR1 SGDLS, CDR2 YYNGEE. V was clipped by 3 bases and J by 0 bases, with 11 bases between them. The CDR3 loop is CASSAVGKSTDTQYF. The CDR3 DNA reads TGTGCCAGCAGCGCAGTCGGGAAGAGCACAGATACGCAGTATTTT. Together with reference TRBV9 and TRBJ2-3, the CDR3 gives the full variable domain: DSGVTQTPKHLITATGQRVTLRCSPRSGDLSVYWYQQSLDQGLQFLIQYYNGEERAKGNILERFSAQQFPDLHSELNLSSLELGDSALYFCASSAVGKSTDTQYFGPGTRLTVL.

There are many counts of this clonotype. The rearrangement links TRBV7-2 to TRBJ2-7, with D tentatively TRBD2 (6 bases). Germline assignment: CDR1 SGHTA and CDR2 FQGNSA. Trimming stripped 0 bases from V and 0 bases from J, with 12 bases between. The CDR3 covers 16 residues. CDR3 coding DNA: TGTGCCAGCAGCTTAGCGCGGCGGGGACCCTCCTACGAGCAGTACTTC. As protein: CASSLARRGPSYEQYF.

This clonotype appeared many times. The genes are TRBV3-1 and TRBJ2-3, with 10 bases matching TRBD2. There are 17 residues in the CDR3. Germline V lookup: CDR1 LGHDT, CDR2 YNNKEL (reference sequence). V lost 5 bases to trimming and J lost 1 base; unmatched junction nucleotides: 9. In DNA form, the CDR3 reads TGTGCCAGCAGCGGAGTACCCGGGACTAGCGGCACAGATACGCAGTATTTT. Translating gives CASSGVPGTSGTDTQYF.